A selection of T cell receptor beta chains follows, all from one sample in a study of cytomegalovirus exposure and HLA in healthy donors. Measured with immunoSEQ multiplex PCR; TCRdb has only the in-frame clones, and not every one. The sample yields around 140,000 clones, of which the top ten take up approximately 0.88%. Sequencing was carried out using PBMCs. The receptors derive from a male donor in good health and CMV-seronegative. Both conserved end residues are part of each CDR3. D genes are given only for firm matches.

v_gene: TRBV28; d_gene: .; j_gene: TRBJ1-3; CDR3aa: CASKIQGTGNTIYF; CDR3nt: TGTGCCAGCAAGATACAGGGTACGGGAAACACCATATATTTT
v_gene: TRBV13; d_gene: .; j_gene: TRBJ2-7; CDR3aa: CASSLMAQGGYEQYF; CDR3nt: TGTGCCAGCAGCTTGATGGCTCAGGGAGGATACGAGCAGTACTTC
v_gene: TRBV6-1; d_gene: .; j_gene: TRBJ2-7; CDR3aa: CASSEATLRQYF; CDR3nt: TGTGCCAGCAGTGAAGCGACACTTAGGCAGTACTTC
v_gene: TRBV6-5; d_gene: .; j_gene: TRBJ1-3; CDR3aa: CASTQGGLGNTIYF; CDR3nt: TGTGCCAGCACCCAAGGGGGTTTAGGAAACACCATATATTTT
v_gene: TRBV5-6; d_gene: .; j_gene: TRBJ1-5; CDR3aa: CASSLDRAVGQPQHF; CDR3nt: TGTGCCAGCAGCTTGGACAGGGCGGTTGGCCAGCCCCAGCATTTT
v_gene: TRBV5-4; d_gene: TRBD1; j_gene: TRBJ2-7; CDR3aa: CASSSSGGREQYF; CDR3nt: TGTGCCAGCAGCTCTTCAGGGGGCCGCGAGCAGTACTTC
v_gene: TRBV10-2; d_gene: .; j_gene: TRBJ1-1; CDR3aa: CASSESVIPGAFF; CDR3nt: TGCGCCAGCAGTGAGTCGGTAATCCCGGGAGCTTTCTTT
v_gene: TRBV6-1; d_gene: TRBD2; j_gene: TRBJ2-1; CDR3aa: CASSEVSGKYNEQFF; CDR3nt: TGTGCCAGCAGTGAAGTCAGCGGGAAGTACAATGAGCAGTTCTTC
v_gene: TRBV6-1; d_gene: .; j_gene: TRBJ2-5; CDR3aa: CASSDFGTQETQYF; CDR3nt: TGTGCCAGCAGTGATTTTGGGACTCAAGAGACCCAGTACTTC
v_gene: TRBV4-2; d_gene: .; j_gene: TRBJ1-6; CDR3aa: CASSVERSPLHF; CDR3nt: TGTGCCAGCAGCGTGGAGAGATCACCCCTCCACTTT
v_gene: TRBV27; d_gene: TRBD1; j_gene: TRBJ2-5; CDR3aa: CASSMRQGGETQYF; CDR3nt: TGTGCCAGCAGTATGAGACAGGGGGGAGAGACCCAGTACTTC
v_gene: TRBV25-1; d_gene: TRBD1; j_gene: TRBJ2-7; CDR3aa: CASTRQGHYEQYF; CDR3nt: TGTGCCAGCACCAGACAGGGGCACTACGAGCAGTACTTC
v_gene: TRBV6-1; d_gene: TRBD2; j_gene: TRBJ2-1; CDR3aa: CASTREGVGSEQFF; CDR3nt: TGTGCCAGCACACGGGAGGGCGTGGGGAGCGAGCAGTTCTTC
v_gene: TRBV29-1; d_gene: .; j_gene: TRBJ2-5; CDR3aa: CSVPMGRETQYF; CDR3nt: TGCAGCGTGCCAATGGGCCGGGAGACCCAGTACTTC
v_gene: TRBV7-9; d_gene: .; j_gene: TRBJ2-7; CDR3aa: CASSLGAGYDEQYF; CDR3nt: TGTGCCAGCAGCTTAGGGGCTGGTTACGACGAGCAGTACTTC
v_gene: TRBV25-1; d_gene: .; j_gene: TRBJ2-2; CDR3aa: CASSSTTRGGELFF; CDR3nt: TGTGCCAGCTCCAGTACGACTAGAGGTGGGGAGCTGTTTTTT
v_gene: TRBV30; d_gene: .; j_gene: TRBJ1-4; CDR3aa: CAWSPWEGEKLFF; CDR3nt: TGTGCCTGGAGTCCCTGGGAGGGTGAAAAACTGTTTTTT
v_gene: TRBV18; d_gene: .; j_gene: TRBJ2-4; CDR3aa: CASSPQLAKNIQYF; CDR3nt: TGTGCCAGCTCACCTCAACTAGCCAAAAACATTCAGTACTTC
v_gene: TRBV5-1; d_gene: TRBD2; j_gene: TRBJ2-7; CDR3aa: CASSSTSGSLEQYF; CDR3nt: TGCGCCAGCAGCTCAACTAGCGGGAGCCTCGAGCAGTACTTC
v_gene: TRBV4-2; d_gene: TRBD2; j_gene: TRBJ2-2; CDR3aa: CASSQDGRRGGTGELFF; CDR3nt: TGTGCCAGCAGCCAAGATGGGCGGCGGGGGGGGACCGGGGAGCTGTTTTTT
v_gene: TRBV6-1; d_gene: .; j_gene: TRBJ1-4; CDR3aa: CASSVALATNEKLFF; CDR3nt: TGTGCCAGCAGTGTCGCACTCGCAACTAATGAAAAACTGTTTTTT
v_gene: TRBV30; d_gene: TRBD1; j_gene: TRBJ1-5; CDR3aa: CAWSSPTGLSRQPQHF; CDR3nt: TGTGCCTGGAGTTCCCCGACAGGGCTATCCCGTCAGCCCCAGCATTTT
v_gene: TRBV10-3; d_gene: .; j_gene: TRBJ1-1; CDR3aa: CAISESQTLEAFF; CDR3nt: TGTGCCATCAGTGAGTCCCAGACATTAGAAGCTTTCTTT
v_gene: TRBV30; d_gene: .; j_gene: TRBJ1-2; CDR3aa: CAWSVLVSNYGYTF; CDR3nt: TGTGCCTGGAGTGTGCTAGTTTCGAACTATGGCTACACCTTC
v_gene: TRBV6-5; d_gene: TRBD1; j_gene: TRBJ2-4; CDR3aa: CASSSDRVGAKNIQYF; CDR3nt: TGTGCCAGCAGTTCGGACAGGGTGGGGGCCAAAAACATTCAGTACTTC
v_gene: TRBV29-1; d_gene: .; j_gene: TRBJ1-1; CDR3aa: CSVGSMENTEAFF; CDR3nt: TGCAGCGTTGGGAGTATGGAGAACACTGAAGCTTTCTTT
v_gene: TRBV30; d_gene: TRBD2; j_gene: TRBJ2-1; CDR3aa: CAWSRGGGSYNEQFF; CDR3nt: TGTGCCTGGAGCCGCGGGGGGGGGTCTTACAATGAGCAGTTCTTC
v_gene: TRBV29-1; d_gene: TRBD1; j_gene: TRBJ1-5; CDR3aa: CSVTGTGQGNQPQHF; CDR3nt: TGCAGCGTCACTGGGACGGGACAGGGCAATCAGCCCCAGCATTTT
v_gene: TRBV7-9; d_gene: TRBD2; j_gene: TRBJ2-3; CDR3aa: CASSPWTSGQMTQYF; CDR3nt: TGTGCCAGCAGCCCCTGGACTAGCGGGCAGATGACGCAGTATTTT
v_gene: TRBV4-3; d_gene: .; j_gene: TRBJ1-6; CDR3aa: CASSQGPTSAGISPLHF; CDR3nt: TGCGCCAGCAGCCAAGGGCCCACATCAGCGGGGATTTCACCCCTCCACTTT
v_gene: TRBV7-6; d_gene: .; j_gene: TRBJ2-7; CDR3aa: CASVGRPSYEQYF; CDR3nt: TGTGCCAGTGTGGGCAGACCCTCCTACGAGCAGTACTTC
v_gene: TRBV30; d_gene: TRBD2; j_gene: TRBJ2-5; CDR3aa: CASLGTSGRETQYF; CDR3nt: TGTGCCTCCCTCGGGACTAGCGGGAGGGAGACCCAGTACTTC
v_gene: TRBV27; d_gene: TRBD2; j_gene: TRBJ2-7; CDR3aa: CASSFVGEGYEQYF; CDR3nt: TGTGCCAGCAGTTTTGTGGGGGAGGGCTACGAGCAGTACTTC
v_gene: TRBV4-3; d_gene: .; j_gene: TRBJ1-6; CDR3aa: CASSQRGSRGKGSPLHF; CDR3nt: TGCGCCAGCAGCCAAAGGGGGTCTCGGGGTAAGGGATCACCCCTCCACTTT
v_gene: TRBV27; d_gene: .; j_gene: TRBJ1-1; CDR3aa: CASSKQGPRAEAFF; CDR3nt: TGTGCCAGCAGCAAACAGGGCCCGAGGGCTGAAGCTTTCTTT
v_gene: TRBV30; d_gene: TRBD2; j_gene: TRBJ2-5; CDR3aa: CAWSRGLAVQETQYF; CDR3nt: TGTGCCTGGAGTCGAGGACTAGCGGTTCAAGAGACCCAGTACTTC
v_gene: TRBV4-3; d_gene: .; j_gene: TRBJ1-6; CDR3aa: CASSQDGASPLHF; CDR3nt: TGCGCCAGCAGCCAAGATGGAGCTTCACCCCTCCACTTT
v_gene: TRBV5-1; d_gene: .; j_gene: TRBJ2-7; CDR3aa: CASSLESSYEQYF; CDR3nt: TGCGCCAGCAGCTTGGAGAGCTCCTACGAGCAGTACTTC
v_gene: TRBV6-5; d_gene: .; j_gene: TRBJ2-1; CDR3aa: CASTPGSRAYNEQFF; CDR3nt: TGTGCCAGCACACCTGGCTCGCGGGCCTACAATGAGCAGTTCTTC
v_gene: TRBV28; d_gene: .; j_gene: TRBJ1-5; CDR3aa: CASSSGDQPQHF; CDR3nt: TGTGCCAGCAGTTCGGGGGATCAGCCCCAGCATTTT
v_gene: TRBV27; d_gene: TRBD2; j_gene: TRBJ2-7; CDR3aa: CASSLTSGRAYEQYF; CDR3nt: TGTGCCAGCAGTCTCACTAGCGGGAGGGCCTACGAGCAGTACTTC
v_gene: TRBV12-5; d_gene: .; j_gene: TRBJ2-5; CDR3aa: CASGSPGVETQYF; CDR3nt: TGTGCTAGTGGTTCCCCGGGGGTAGAGACCCAGTACTTC
v_gene: TRBV9; d_gene: .; j_gene: TRBJ2-5; CDR3aa: CASSGTSIETQYF; CDR3nt: TGTGCCAGCAGCGGCACTAGCATAGAGACCCAGTACTTC
v_gene: TRBV7-8; d_gene: .; j_gene: TRBJ1-4; CDR3aa: CASSQGTMREKLFF; CDR3nt: TGTGCCAGCAGCCAGGGGACTATGCGTGAAAAACTGTTTTTT
v_gene: TRBV2; d_gene: TRBD1; j_gene: TRBJ1-4; CDR3aa: CASSTPGQGNEKLFF; CDR3nt: TGTGCCAGCAGTACGCCAGGACAGGGGAACGAAAAACTGTTTTTT